This T cell receptor (beta chain) was sequenced for a study of OX40 agonist ivuxolimab in advanced cancers. Overall study: Ivuxolimab, an antibody acting as an agonist of OX40 (CD134), was used to treat patients. General study findings and limits: The mean number of expanded clones was higher in CD8+ T cells than in CD4+. By week 6 at 0.1 to 3.0 mg/kg, blood CD4+ and CD8+ T cells had expanded clonally.

Turning to this clone: The antigen remains undetermined.

Data came from immunoSEQ multiplex PCR; TCRdb stores just in-frame clones and leaves some out. The sample shows around 75,000 clones, approximately 86% of them seen only once. This material consisted of CD4+ or CD8+ T cells sorted from blood, taken in a trial of the OX40 agonist ivuxolimab. This TCR was sampled from an adult with an advanced solid tumor such as melanoma, head and neck, liver or kidney cancer.

The CDR3, as DNA: TGTGCCAGTAGTCGACAGGGGGGGAGGACCAACGTCCTGACTTTC. It translates to CASSRQGGRTNVLTF. The chain employs TRBV19 and TRBJ2-6, with TRBD1 matching 9 bases. Looked up from germline, CDR1 is LNHDA and CDR2 is SQIVND (reference sequence). This CDR3 is built from 15 residues. V shed 5 bases, J shed 8 bases, and the junction held 7 bases outside the gene matches.